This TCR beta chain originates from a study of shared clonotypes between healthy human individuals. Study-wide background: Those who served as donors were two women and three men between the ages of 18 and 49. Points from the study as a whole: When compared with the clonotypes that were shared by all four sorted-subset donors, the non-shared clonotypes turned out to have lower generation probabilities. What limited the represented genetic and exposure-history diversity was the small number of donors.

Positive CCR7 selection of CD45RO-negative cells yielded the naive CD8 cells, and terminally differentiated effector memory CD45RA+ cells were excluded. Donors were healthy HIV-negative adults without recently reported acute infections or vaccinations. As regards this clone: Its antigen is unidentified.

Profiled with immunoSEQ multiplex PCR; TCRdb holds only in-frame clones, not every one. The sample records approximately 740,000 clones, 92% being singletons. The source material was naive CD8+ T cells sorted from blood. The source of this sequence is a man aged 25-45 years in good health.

In DNA, the CDR3 is TGTGCCAGCAGCTTAAATCTAGCGAGATTTCAAGAGACCCAGTACTTC. Protein sequence: CASSLNLARFQETQYF. The chain has TRBV7-2 and TRBJ2-5, with D possibly TRBD2 on 6 matching bases. V dropped 2 bases and J dropped 2 bases, with 15 bases sitting between them. CDR3 length equals 16 residues. CDR1 and CDR2 (germline): SGHTA, FQGNSA. The whole variable domain, remainder taken from reference TRBV7-2 and TRBJ2-5, is GAGVSQSPSNKVTEKGKDVELRCDPISGHTALYWYRQSLGQGLEFLIYFQGNSAPDKSGLPSDRFSAERTGGSVSTLTIQRTQQEDSAVYLCASSLNLARFQETQYFGPGTRLLVL.